The clone carrying this TCR beta chain was counted once. Its target is not known. The CDR3 runs 16 residues. Between the trimmed V and J ends, which lost 1 base and 1 base, there was a span of 13 bases. Germline V CDR1 and CDR2: MGHDK, SYGVNS. This sample is part of a study of pediatric ulcerative colitis. Study-level results: Total lymphocyte DNA, not sorted subsets, was the template.

Ulcerative colitis patients received no immunosuppressive medication before the diagnostic colonoscopy. This was a survey-level run. Each sample received Survey-level depth of up to 500,000 reads. Assay used: immunoSEQ multiplex PCR; TCRdb lists only in-frame clones, some missing. The data contain roughly 37,000 clones, less than 90% of them singletons. This sequence joins TRBV25-1 and TRBJ1-1; D remains ambiguous. The sequencing sample was made of blood. The TCR sequence derives from a girl between 5 and 17 years old with moderate ulcerative colitis. CDR3 amino acids: CASSESSPGGNTEAFF. The CDR3 DNA reads as TGTGCCAGCAGTGAATCAAGTCCAGGCGGGAACACTGAAGCTTTCTTT.